Described below is a single T cell receptor (beta chain) sequence and its context. The antigen is undetermined. An end of the junction differs from the germline gene, which may be a read error. CDR1 SEHNR and CDR2 FQNEAQ come from the germline V gene (reference sequence). The length of the CDR3 is 13 residues. From RNA transcripts, TCR beta CDR3 regions were amplified. The study used the HTBI primer set for a first-round RT-PCR of the TCR CDR3. Using its own MiXCR run on the multiplex PCR reads, TCRdb lists one record per CDR3 protein. The data contain approximately 590,000 distinct CDR3 sequences, more than 15% of them seen just once; the ten biggest clones take up approximately 7%. These data originate in a study of T cells in Graves' hyperthyroidism and ophthalmopathy. Study results and limitations: Ophthalmopathy was separated from stable hyperthyroidism by a 13 V-J model.

Each diagnosis drew on symptoms, thyroxine, TRAb, thyroid ultrasound and orbital computed tomography findings. Source material: blood. The source is a woman aged 25-40 years with Graves' hyperthyroidism. V and J are TRBV7-9 and TRBJ2-5; 8 positions match TRBD2. The CDR3 DNA sequence: TGTGCCAGCAGCATCCCGGGGGGGGACACCCCGGACTTC. Translated: CASSIPGGDTPDF.